This TCR beta chain was identified during a study of spatial heterogeneity in lung cancer. Looked up from germline, CDR1 is LGHNA and CDR2 is YSLEER. V was pared by 0 bases and J by 0 bases, with 15 bases between. The CDR3 runs 18 residues. Broader study findings: Within tumors, counts of expanded alpha and beta TCRs tracked tumor mutation counts. Approximately 7.1% of tumor T cells for alpha chains and 13% to 15% for beta chains were estimated to be covered.

Each CDR3 protein gets one entry after TCRdb re-called the 5' RACE reads with MiXCR. The sample lists 1,500 or so distinct CDR3 sequences, about 10% seen once, with around a quarter in the top ten. This clonotype occurred many times. Its specificity is unknown. This sample's time point: sample taken at primary tumor resection. The clonotype originates from a female donor with early-stage non-small cell lung cancer. The gene calls are TRBV4-3 and TRBJ2-1; D possibly corresponds to TRBD1 (5 bases). The specimen comprised lung tumor tissue, sampled at surgery. CDR3 region: CASSQDLWRDSSYNEQFF. CDR3 coding DNA: TGCGCCAGCAGCCAAGATCTCTGGCGCGACAGCTCCTACAATGAGCAGTTCTTC.